The next 26 T cell receptor beta chains were all read from a single sample in a study of T cells after yellow fever vaccination. TCRdb itself ran the 5' RACE reads through MiXCR, one entry per CDR3 protein. The sample carries about 300,000 distinct CDR3 sequences, about 4% recorded once. Sequenced here: PBMCs, sampled 5 days after the yellow fever booster vaccination. These receptor sequences come from a man aged 18 to 30 who received the YFV17D yellow fever vaccine.

This clonotype was seen at least ten times. This chain connects TRBV5-1 to TRBJ1-1; D uncertain. The CDR3 covers 14 residues. Germline V CDR1 and CDR2: SGHRS, YFSETQ. V lost 1 base, J lost 7 bases, and 14 bases lay in between. The CDR3 reads CASSLNSPFGEAFF. DNA of the CDR3: TGCGCCAGCAGCTTGAACAGCCCTTTCGGTGAAGCTTTCTTT.

This clonotype appeared a few times. The chain combines TRBV5-1 with TRBJ2-5, with D possibly TRBD2 on 5 matching bases. Per germline, CDR1 SGHRS and CDR2 YFSETQ. V lost 6 bases and J 1 base, leaving 7 bases between the germline ends. This CDR3 spans 12 amino acids. This CDR3 is CASTAGQETQYF. The CDR3 bases are TGCGCCAGCACGGCGGGCCAAGAGACCCAGTACTTC.

This clonotype was picked up many times. The CDR3 reads CSARDLTGYYNEQFF. Here the CDR3 DNA reads TGCAGTGCTAGAGATTTGACAGGGTACTACAATGAGCAGTTCTTC. The rearrangement joins TRBV20-1 to TRBJ2-1; 7 bases fit TRBD1. Germline CDR1 DFQATT, CDR2 SNEGSKA (reference sequence). The CDR3 length is 15 residues. V gave up 0 bases and J gave up 3 bases; unmatched junction bases: 5.

The V call is TRBV6-2 or TRBV6-3, the J call TRBJ2-3, with TRBD1 matching over 11 bases. The CDR3 is made up of 18 amino acids. The germline gives CDR1 MNHEY, CDR2 SVGEGT. V shed 4 bases and J 0 bases; nucleotides not matched to a gene: 9. CDR3 bases: TGTGCCAGCAGTTCCGGGACAGGGGGGTTAGGTAGCACAGATACGCAGTATTTT. As protein: CASSSGTGGLGSTDTQYF.

In its sample, this clonotype was seen many times. The genes are TRBV14 and TRBJ2-1, with unresolved D. V was cut by 4 bases and J by 10 bases, with 17 bases left in between. Germline values: CDR1 SGHDN, CDR2 FVKESK. The CDR3 is 14 residues long. This CDR3 reads CASSRSLLSGEQFF. CDR3 nucleotides: TGTGCCAGCAGCCGCTCCCTCCTAAGTGGGGAGCAGTTCTTC.

The rearrangement joins TRBV6-2 or TRBV6-3 to TRBJ1-2; D uncertain. Per the germline V gene, CDR1 is MNHEY and CDR2 is SVGEGT. The length of the CDR3 is 14 residues. Trimming left V 2 bases short and J 13 bases short, with 20 bases between. The CDR3 bases are TGTGCCAGCAGTTACACGGGAGTCCTTCCACCAAGCACCTTC. Its protein product is CASSYTGVLPPSTF.

The chain joins TRBV9 to TRBJ2-6; D uncertain. The V end was cut by 1 base, the J end by 0 bases, with 5 bases between. In germline, CDR1 is SGDLS, CDR2 YYNGEE. This CDR3 region has 15 residues. In DNA, the CDR3 is TGTGCCAGCAGCGTATTCGGCTCTGGGGCCAACGTCCTGACTTTC. Protein product: CASSVFGSGANVLTF.

The table lists this clonotype with many counts. The chain couples TRBV28 to TRBJ1-5, with D tentatively TRBD1 (5 bases). CDR1 and CDR2 from the germline V gene are MDHEN and SYDVKM. The V and J ends lost 8 bases and 4 bases respectively, with 9 bases between them. CDR3 length: 12 residues. The CDR3 loop is CASAAGNQPQHF. The CDR3 DNA reads as TGTGCCAGCGCTGCAGGGAATCAGCCCCAGCATTTT.

This clonotype has a count of ten or more. The rearrangement uses TRBV7-3 and TRBJ2-2; 7 positions agree with TRBD2. J was trimmed by 5 bases and V by 3 bases; bases with no gene match: 6. The CDR3 consists of 15 residues. Germline V gene sequence: CDR1 SGHTA, CDR2 FQGTGA. Here the CDR3 DNA reads TGTGCCAGCAGCTTGCGGATGGGAGGGACCGGGGAGCTGTTTTTT. It is translated as CASSLRMGGTGELFF.

A few counts support this clonotype. The chain uses TRBV5-6 and TRBJ2-3; D is undetermined. Germline CDR1 SGHDT, CDR2 YYEEEE. The CDR3 has 15 residues. V lost 2 bases to trimming and J lost 0 bases, with 10 bases between them. CDR3 amino acids: CASSFKDSSTDTQYF. In DNA form, the CDR3 reads TGTGCCAGCAGCTTTAAAGACTCGAGCACAGATACGCAGTATTTT.

V is TRBV3-1 and J is TRBJ1-5; D may be TRBD1 (5 bases). The CDR3 is made up of 13 amino acids. V lost 8 bases, J lost 6 bases, and 14 bases lay in between. Germline V lookup: CDR1 LGHDT, CDR2 YNNKEL (reference sequence). CDR3 amino acids: CASSGPYPQPQHF. In DNA, the CDR3 is TGTGCCAGCTCGGGACCGTATCCTCAGCCCCAGCATTTT.

The chain joins TRBV21-1 to TRBJ2-1; the D segment call TRBD2 is taken from the table without a DNA check. TRBV21-1 is a pseudogene segment. The CDR3 runs 17 residues. The chain's CDR3 is CASSQQSGGLFYNEQFF. The CDR3 nucleotides read TGTGCCAGCAGCCAGCAGAGCGGGGGGTTGTTCTACAATGAGCAGTTCTTC.

The chain employs TRBV20-1 and TRBJ2-5; 9 bases match TRBD1. This CDR3 has 18 amino acids. Germline trimming cut 1 base from V and 4 bases from J; bases unmatched to any gene: 16. Germline CDR1 reads DFQATT; CDR2 reads SNEGSKA (reference sequence). CDR3 sequence: CSARGPPDRGGLGETQYF. The CDR3 DNA follows: TGCAGTGCTAGAGGACCTCCGGACAGGGGAGGTTTGGGAGAGACCCAGTACTTC.

The chain is built from TRBV7-2 and TRBJ2-1, with TRBD2 identical over 8 bases. Per the germline V gene, CDR1 is SGHTA and CDR2 is FQGNSA. The trim removed 5 bases at V and 3 bases at J, leaving 12 bases unmatched. The CDR3 runs to 17 residues. In DNA, the CDR3 is TGTGCCAGCAGCCTTCTTCCACTAGCGGAGCACTACAATGAGCAGTTCTTC. It is translated as CASSLLPLAEHYNEQFF. The whole variable domain, remainder taken from reference TRBV7-2 and TRBJ2-1, is GAGVSQSPSNKVTEKGKDVELRCDPISGHTALYWYRQSLGQGLEFLIYFQGNSAPDKSGLPSDRFSAERTGGSVSTLTIQRTQQEDSAVYLCASSLLPLAEHYNEQFFGPGTRLTVL.

This clonotype was recorded a few times. The V gene is TRBV9, the J gene TRBJ2-7; 7 bases map to TRBD2. The CDR3 sequence is 15 residues long. V trimming: 0 bases; J trimming: 3 bases; junction bases outside the gene matches: 6. Germline values: CDR1 SGDLS, CDR2 YYNGEE. The CDR3 loop is CASSVAGGGDYEQYF. The DNA for the CDR3 is TGTGCCAGCAGCGTAGCTGGGGGAGGGGACTACGAGCAGTACTTC.

The V call is TRBV28, the J call TRBJ2-7; 7 nucleotides agree with TRBD1. CDR3 size: 13 residues. The V gene's germline CDR1 is MDHEN and CDR2 SYDVKM. With V trimmed by 8 bases and J by 0 bases, 4 bases remained unmatched. CDR3 residues: CASRSGGSYEQYV. CDR3 sequence (DNA): TGTGCCAGCCGGTCAGGGGGCTCCTACGAGCAGTACGTC.

The table lists this clonotype with a few counts. The rearrangement links TRBV5-1 to TRBJ2-3; 10 bases agree with TRBD2. Germline CDR1 reads SGHRS; CDR2 reads YFSETQ. Trimming removed 4 bases from V and 2 bases from J; junction bases left unmatched: 10. CDR3 length: 17 residues. CDR3 in amino acids: CASSNFASGGPTDTQYF. CDR3 bases: TGCGCCAGCAGCAACTTCGCTAGCGGGGGACCCACAGATACGCAGTATTTT.

Worth noting for this clonotype: This could be a read error, since a much larger clone is one nucleotide away. The CDR3 region is CANRDTQNF. In DNA, the CDR3 is TGTGCCAACAGGGATACGCAGAATTTT. The J gene is TRBJ2-3, the V gene TRBV10-3; D perhaps matches TRBD1 (6 bases). Per the germline V gene, CDR1 is ENHRY and CDR2 is SYGVKD. The CDR3 totals 9 residues.

This clonotype was detected many times. The rearrangement joins TRBV7-8 to TRBJ1-4; D not resolved. This CDR3 has 15 residues. Germline-derived CDR1 and CDR2 are SGHVS and FQNEAQ. V was clipped by 0 bases and J by 7 bases, with 12 bases between them. CDR3 sequence reads: CASSLAFMGGEKLFF. CDR3 nucleotide sequence: TGTGCCAGCAGCTTAGCATTCATGGGAGGTGAAAAACTGTTTTTT.

This sequence joins TRBV20-1 and TRBJ1-4; 11 nucleotides align to TRBD1. Germline CDR1 reads DFQATT; CDR2 reads SNEGSKA (reference sequence). The V gene end was trimmed by 7 bases and the J gene end by 5 bases; junction bases not matched to a gene: 18. The length of the CDR3 is 18 residues. The CDR3 region has the DNA TGCAGTGGCCCATACTTCTCCGGGACAGGGGGAAGGAATGAAAAACTGTTTTTT. It yields the protein CSGPYFSGTGGRNEKLFF.

This clonotype was counted between two and nine times. The chain uses TRBV5-4 and TRBJ2-5; D is possibly TRBD2 (5 bases). Germline loops: CDR1 SGHNT, CDR2 YYREEE (reference sequence). Deletions cut 0 bases from V and 0 bases from J, with 15 bases between. The CDR3 consists of 17 residues. CDR3 protein: CASSLARAKSYQETQYF. The CDR3 DNA sequence: TGTGCCAGCAGCTTGGCGAGGGCGAAGTCGTACCAAGAGACCCAGTACTTC.

Only a few counts were recorded for this clonotype. The gene calls are TRBV7-2 and TRBJ2-2; D may be TRBD2 (5 bases). This CDR3 is built from 15 residues. Germline values: CDR1 SGHTA, CDR2 FQGNSA. V was pared by 8 bases and J by 4 bases, with 17 bases between. The CDR3 loop reads CASLEGFLFTGELFF. CDR3 coding DNA: TGTGCCAGCCTCGAGGGTTTTCTGTTCACCGGGGAGCTGTTTTTT.

This clonotype turned up a few times. This chain connects TRBV11-2 to TRBJ2-1, with 10 nucleotides matching TRBD2. Germline-derived CDR1 and CDR2 are SGHAT and FQNNGV. CDR3 length: 15 residues. The J segment lost 5 bases and the V segment lost 2 bases, leaving 3 bases of the junction unmatched. The CDR3 sequence: CASSLKRGGNNEQFF. The CDR3 DNA sequence: TGTGCCAGCAGCTTAAAGCGGGGGGGGAACAATGAGCAGTTCTTC.

In this sample, this clonotype turned up a few times. V and J are TRBV5-1 and TRBJ1-3; D may be TRBD1 (5 bases). CDR1 and CDR2 (germline): SGHRS, YFSETQ. V shed 3 bases and J shed 4 bases, with 17 bases lying between them. The CDR3 contains 16 residues. The CDR3 bases are TGCGCCAGCAGCTCCAATTCCGGGGGGAGAGGAAACACCATATATTTT. This translates into CASSSNSGGRGNTIYF. The full variable domain, with the rest looked up from reference TRBV5-1 and TRBJ1-3, is KAGVTQTPRYLIKTRGQQVTLSCSPISGHRSVSWYQQTPGQGLQFLFEYFSETQRNKGNFPGRFSGRQFSNSRSEMNVSTLELGDSALYLCASSSNSGGRGNTIYFGEGSWLTVV.

This clonotype was seen more than once but under ten times. The CDR3 sequence is CASNGGASSYEQYV. CDR3 nucleotides: TGTGCCAGCAATGGGGGGGCAAGCTCCTACGAGCAGTACGTC. The chain employs TRBV28 and TRBJ2-7, with a tentative D call TRBD2 (7 bases). Germline-derived CDR1 and CDR2 are MDHEN and SYDVKM. This CDR3 is 14 amino acids long. V lost 7 bases, J lost 0 bases, and 13 bases lay in between.

The gene calls are TRBV14 and TRBJ2-7; 7 positions match TRBD1. V gave up 5 bases and J gave up 9 bases; unmatched junction bases: 7. CDR1 is SGHDN and CDR2 is FVKESK in the germline V gene. The CDR3 is 12 residues long. The CDR3, as DNA: TGTGCCAGCAGCGCAGACAGGGACGGGCAGTACTTC. It encodes CASSADRDGQYF.